The clone carrying this TCR beta chain was picked up a small number of times. The target antigen is unknown. CDR3 length: 11 amino acids. Germline V CDR1 and CDR2: MNHEY, SVGEGT. Trimming removed 8 bases from V and 10 bases from J, with 14 bases in between. The data derive from a study of identical twins. General study findings and limits: Findings depended on cross-sectional statistics rather than tracking the same donors.

MiXCR, applied by TCRdb to the 5' RACE reads, yields one record per CDR3 protein. The table includes some 500,000 distinct CDR3 sequences, around 20% detected once. These data were likewise used in another study, on T cells expressing NK-cell markers. From that report: Uncertainty persisted over the HCMV specificity of expanded NKG2C+ T cell clones.

This sequence was found in a young woman in good health. The gene calls are TRBV6-2 or TRBV6-3 and TRBJ1-1; D uncertain. Sample: CD4+ T cells sorted from blood. The CDR3 loop is CASRDSIGAFF. The CDR3 nucleotides are TGTGCCAGCCGTGACTCCATAGGAGCTTTCTTT.